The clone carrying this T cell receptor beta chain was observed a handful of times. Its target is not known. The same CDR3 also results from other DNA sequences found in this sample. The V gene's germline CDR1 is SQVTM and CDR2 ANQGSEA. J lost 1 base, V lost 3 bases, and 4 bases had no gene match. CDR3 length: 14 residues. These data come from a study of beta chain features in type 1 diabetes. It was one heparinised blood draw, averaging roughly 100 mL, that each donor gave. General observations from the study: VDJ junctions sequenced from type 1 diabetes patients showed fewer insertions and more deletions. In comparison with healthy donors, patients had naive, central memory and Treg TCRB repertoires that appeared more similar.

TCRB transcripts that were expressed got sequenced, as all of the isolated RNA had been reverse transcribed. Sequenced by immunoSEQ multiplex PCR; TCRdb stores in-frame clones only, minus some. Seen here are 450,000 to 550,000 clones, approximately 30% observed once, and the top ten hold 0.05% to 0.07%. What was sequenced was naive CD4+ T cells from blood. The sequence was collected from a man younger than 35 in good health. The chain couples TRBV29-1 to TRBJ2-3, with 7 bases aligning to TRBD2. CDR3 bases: TGCAGCGTTGAGGAGGGACTACGCACAGATACGCAGTATTTT. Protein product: CSVEEGLRTDTQYF.